This is a list of T cell receptor beta chains from one sample in a study of cytomegalovirus exposure and HLA in healthy donors. The protocol was immunoSEQ multiplex PCR, while the TCRdb copy is restricted to in-frame clones and leaves out a portion. The sample holds tens of thousands of clones, 73% seen once. The sample comprised PBMCs. These TCRs come from a man aged 45 to 65 in good health and CMV-seronegative. The CDR3 runs from the conserved cysteine through the conserved F or W. Clone size, where shown, is once, few, many, or a class for clones that have expanded.

clone size	V gene	CDR3 protein
-	TRBV5-1	CASSLDLGTGDEQYF
-	TRBV4-1	CASSPLGAIGQPQHF
-	TRBV5-1	CASSGTSGTYNEQFF
-	TRBV19	CASSLTYGDTIYGYTF
-	TRBV19	CASMRGADGYTF
-	TRBV6-6	CASSAGGRNEQYF
-	TRBV5-1	CASRTGYEQYF
few	TRBV6-6	CASTLDKPYEQYF
-	TRBV9	CASSPRGLAGGETQYF
few	TRBV9	CASSKGSGAQPQHF